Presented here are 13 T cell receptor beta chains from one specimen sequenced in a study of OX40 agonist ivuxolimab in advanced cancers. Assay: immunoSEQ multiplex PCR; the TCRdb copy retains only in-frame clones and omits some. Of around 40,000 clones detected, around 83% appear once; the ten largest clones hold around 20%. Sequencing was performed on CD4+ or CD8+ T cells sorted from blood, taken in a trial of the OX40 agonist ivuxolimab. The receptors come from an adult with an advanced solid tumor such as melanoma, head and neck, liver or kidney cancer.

The CDR3 DNA follows: TGTGCCAGCAGATTCCTAAAGGGGAAGACCTACGAGCAGTACTTC. It is translated as CASRFLKGKTYEQYF. This rearrangement joins TRBV28 to TRBJ2-7; a possible D gene is TRBD1 (5 bases). Trimming shortened V by 6 bases and J by 2 bases, and 17 bases separated the two germline ends. CDR1 and CDR2 (germline): MDHEN, SYDVKM. This CDR3 is 15 amino acids long.

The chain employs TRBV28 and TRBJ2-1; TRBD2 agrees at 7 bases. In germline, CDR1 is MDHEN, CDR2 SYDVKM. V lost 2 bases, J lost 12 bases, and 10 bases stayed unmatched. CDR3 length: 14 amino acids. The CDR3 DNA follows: TGTGCCAGCAGTTTACGGGGACTATCCCGGGGGCAGTTCTTC. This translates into CASSLRGLSRGQFF.

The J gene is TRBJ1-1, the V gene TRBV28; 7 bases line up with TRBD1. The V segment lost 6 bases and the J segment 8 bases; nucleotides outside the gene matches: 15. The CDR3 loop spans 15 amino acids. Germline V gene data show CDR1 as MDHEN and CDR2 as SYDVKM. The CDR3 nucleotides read TGTGCCAGCAGAGAAAGACAGGGCCCTACCCCCGAAGCTTTCTTT. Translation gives CASRERQGPTPEAFF.

The CDR3 region has the DNA TGTGCCAGCAACCAAGCGGGAGTACTCTACAATGAGCAGTTCTTC. As protein: CASNQAGVLYNEQFF. J is TRBJ2-1 and V is TRBV27; 8 nucleotides agree with TRBD2. V dropped 7 bases and J dropped 3; count of bases not matched to a gene: 8. There are 15 residues in the CDR3. The germline CDR1 and CDR2 sequences are MNHEY and SMNVEV (reference sequence).

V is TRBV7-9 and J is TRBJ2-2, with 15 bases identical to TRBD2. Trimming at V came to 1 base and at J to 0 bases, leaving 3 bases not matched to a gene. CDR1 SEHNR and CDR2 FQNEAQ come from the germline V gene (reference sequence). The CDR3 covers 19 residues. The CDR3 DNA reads TGTGCCAGCAGCTTAGTGGGACTAGCGGGAGGATCGAACACCGGGGAGCTGTTTTTT. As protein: CASSLVGLAGGSNTGELFF. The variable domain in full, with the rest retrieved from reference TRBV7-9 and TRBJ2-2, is DTGVSQNPRHKITKRGQNVTFRCDPISEHNRLYWYRQTLGQGPEFLTYFQNEAQLEKSRLLSDRFSAERPKGSFSTLEIQRTEQGDSAMYLCASSLVGLAGGSNTGELFFGEGSRLTVL.

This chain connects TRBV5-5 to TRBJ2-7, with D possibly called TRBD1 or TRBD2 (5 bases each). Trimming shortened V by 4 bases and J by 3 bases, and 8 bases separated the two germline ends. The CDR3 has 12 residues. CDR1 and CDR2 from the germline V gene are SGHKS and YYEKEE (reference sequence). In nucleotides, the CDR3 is TGTGCCAGCAGCAGGGACCTCTACGAGCAGTACTTC. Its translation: CASSRDLYEQYF.

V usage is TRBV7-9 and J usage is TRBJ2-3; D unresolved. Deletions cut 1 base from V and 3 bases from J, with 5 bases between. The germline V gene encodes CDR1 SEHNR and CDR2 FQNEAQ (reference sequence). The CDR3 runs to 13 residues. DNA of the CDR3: TGTGCCAGCAGCTTAGAAGTTACAGATACGCAGTATTTT. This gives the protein CASSLEVTDTQYF.

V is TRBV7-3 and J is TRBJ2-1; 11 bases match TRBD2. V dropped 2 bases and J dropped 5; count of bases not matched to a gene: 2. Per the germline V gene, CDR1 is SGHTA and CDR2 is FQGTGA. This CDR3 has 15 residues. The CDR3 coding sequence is TGTGCCAGCAGCTTACAACTAGCGGGGGACAATGAGCAGTTCTTC. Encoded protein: CASSLQLAGDNEQFF.

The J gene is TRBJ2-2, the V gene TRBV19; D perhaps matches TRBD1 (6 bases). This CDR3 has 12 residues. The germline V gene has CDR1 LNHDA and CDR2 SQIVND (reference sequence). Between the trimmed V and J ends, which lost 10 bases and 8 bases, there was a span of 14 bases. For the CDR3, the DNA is TGTGCCATCAAGCAAGGGGGAGGGGAGCTGTTTTTT. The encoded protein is CAIKQGGGELFF.

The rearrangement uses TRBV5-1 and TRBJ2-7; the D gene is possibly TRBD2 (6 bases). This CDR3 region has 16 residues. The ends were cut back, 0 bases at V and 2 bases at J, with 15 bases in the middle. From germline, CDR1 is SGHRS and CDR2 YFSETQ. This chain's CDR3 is CASSLGGGTGPYEQYF. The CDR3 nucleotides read TGCGCCAGCAGCTTGGGGGGTGGGACTGGCCCCTACGAGCAGTACTTC.

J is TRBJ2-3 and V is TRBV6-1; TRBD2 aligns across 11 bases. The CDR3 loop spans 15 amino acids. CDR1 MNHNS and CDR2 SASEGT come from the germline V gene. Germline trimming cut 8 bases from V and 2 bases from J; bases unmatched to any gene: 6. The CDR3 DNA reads TGTGCCAGCCCACTTAGCGGGGGGGTCACAGATACGCAGTATTTT. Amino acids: CASPLSGGVTDTQYF.

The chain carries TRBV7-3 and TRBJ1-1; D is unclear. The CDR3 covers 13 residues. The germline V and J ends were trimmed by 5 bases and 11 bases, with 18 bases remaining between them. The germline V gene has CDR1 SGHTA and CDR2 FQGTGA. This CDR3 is CASSPLASSGAFF. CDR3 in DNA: TGTGCCAGCAGCCCCCTCGCCTCCTCTGGGGCTTTCTTT.

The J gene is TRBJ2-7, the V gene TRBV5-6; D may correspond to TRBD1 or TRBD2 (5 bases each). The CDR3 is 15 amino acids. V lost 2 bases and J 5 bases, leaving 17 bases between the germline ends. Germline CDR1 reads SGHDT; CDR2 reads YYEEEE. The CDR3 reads CASSFGDTGTDEQYF. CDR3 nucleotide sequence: TGTGCCAGCAGCTTTGGGGATACCGGGACGGACGAGCAGTACTTC. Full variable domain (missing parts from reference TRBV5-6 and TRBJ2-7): DAGVTQSPTHLIKTRGQQVTLRCSPKSGHDTVSWYQQALGQGPQFIFQYYEEEERQRGNFPDRFSGHQFPNYSSELNVNALLLGDSALYLCASSFGDTGTDEQYFGPGTRLTVT.